This T cell receptor beta chain derives from a study of cytomegalovirus exposure and HLA in healthy donors. On the study more broadly: The 120 or so validation repertoires, a later analysis reported, used the same platform as the roughly 710 first-cohort repertoires. Study findings and constraints: As was reported, the classifier diagnosed cytomegalovirus status with high specificity and sensitivity. Overall, about 160 TCR beta chains were annotated as cytomegalovirus-associated.

Concerning this clone: Its specificity is not known.

The germline V gene has CDR1 MNHNS and CDR2 SASEGT. The CDR3 runs to 16 residues. V was shortened by 2 bases and J by 6 bases, with 16 bases between the two germline ends. This table comes from immunoSEQ multiplex PCR, and its TCRdb copy is limited to in-frame clones, with some not included. Found here are about 220,000 clones, about 90% of them singletons; the top ten hold around 3%. The chain employs TRBV6-1 and TRBJ2-2; D possibly corresponds to TRBD1 (6 bases). Material for sequencing was PBMCs. This TCR was sampled from a woman under 30 in good health and CMV-seronegative. CDR3 DNA sequence: TGTGCCAGCAGTGAATCGTGGGGGCGGATTGCCGGGGAGCTGTTTTTT. This sequence encodes CASSESWGRIAGELFF.